This TCR beta chain was sequenced during a study of cytomegalovirus exposure and HLA in healthy donors (dated by TCRdb to between 2016 and 2019). With regard to the full study: In an earlier analysis of 450 to 750 of the donors, around 300 Gb of sequence data and approximately 120 million unique TCR beta sequences from roughly 180 million T cells were reported. About 280 gigabases of sequencing data and 70 million to 100 million unique TCR sequences made up an early release that covered around 640 HLA-typed donors. Among the roughly 390 genotyped donors, approximately 76% belonged to the genetic ancestry cluster associated with self-reported Caucasian donors. The study aimed to test whether signatures of past pathogen exposure could be identified by cataloging public T cell receptors. The study profiled the T cell repertoires of fewer than 850 subjects by immunosequencing and related them to cytomegalovirus serostatus. A separate validation cohort of 100 to 150 different subjects was used in addition to the 666-subject first cohort. To predict cytomegalovirus infection status, the study combined high-throughput TCR immunosequencing, statistical association of individual TCRs with disease status, and machine learning. To study patterns of TCR occurrence, a later analysis re-analyzed previously published TCR beta repertoires from 550 to 800 donors and added high-resolution HLA genotyping. In the later analysis, no new phenotypic data were used to find candidate immune exposures; instead, reliance was placed on TCR beta sequences and their occurrence across donors. An earlier analysis of about 620 of the donors applied high-throughput TCR beta sequencing to assess whether each TCR beta V gene segment acted as functional or pseudogenic. Donor age, sex, ethnicity and CMV serostatus were compiled alongside the repertoire data. A later genetic analysis used genome-wide SNP genotypes for about 65% of the 666 donors, treating that subset as a discovery cohort. All discovery cohort repertoires had been generated using a single sequencing platform. HLA typing included class I and class II loci at four-digit resolution. Typing coverage varied by locus: roughly 620-640 donors for A, B, C, DRB1 and DQB1; under 550 for DQA1; approximately 610 for DPA1; roughly 470 for DPB1. About five DR-DQ haplotypes were treated as single units for association and clustering because of strong linkage in the cohort. Across approximately 420 genotyped donors of the cohort, an average of about 240,000 unique TCR beta nucleotide sequences per donor were sequenced, and around 20% of those sequences were non-productive. What the research found in general, with its limitations: The classifier was reported to diagnose cytomegalovirus status with high specificity and sensitivity in both the original cohort and the validation cohort. According to a later analysis, parvovirus B19, influenza, CMV and Epstein-Barr virus appeared linked to several top co-occurrence clusters. In an earlier analysis of 587 of the donors, most TCR beta V segments appeared in productive rearrangements about 87% or about 30% of the time, broadly matching IMGT annotations. The cohort was sequenced for TCR beta chains only, and without alpha or paired-chain data the features that could be detected were limited. Because some donors lacked HLA typing at each locus, the association tests relied only on the typed subset. Linkage disequilibrium might explain the correlated functional status among segregating V segments, but an unknown experimental factor could not be ruled out. Presence/absence analyses assumed roughly uniform sequencing depth across donors, an assumption that may not hold. In vitro tests confirmed that three of the cytomegalovirus-associated TCR beta chains recognize cytomegalovirus antigens. The authors suggested that the approach could potentially be generalized to other disease states and immunological phenotypes. Strong co-occurrence of HLA alleles, especially DR and DQ, made assigning TCR associations to individual alleles difficult. A total of 164 TCR beta chains were listed by the study as associated with cytomegalovirus. While some public TCRs were present in many individuals, most TCR sequences turned up only very rarely across donors. A further reported finding was that TCR beta sequences accurately predicted the HLA-A and HLA-B alleles for most subjects in the first cohort. Immune exposure information for the cohort was limited to CMV serostatus. An association between a missense DCLRE1C variant and V-gene and J-gene trimming of TCR beta chains was found in a later genetic analysis and replicated in an independent cohort. Because counts were too low, seventeen rarely observed V segments, including chromosome 9 orphons, were excluded from the earlier analysis of fewer than 650 of the donors. A later analysis found that TCR association rates varied across HLA loci, with DRB1 alleles showing the most associated TCRs and HLA-C alleles the fewest. In a later genetic analysis, fewer N-insertions in productive TCRs were reported among donors in an Asian-associated ancestry cluster than the 666-donor mean. A cluster of highly shared sequence variants was judged likely to represent a technical artifact of the sequencing pipeline. In a later analysis, some 17,000 TCR beta sequences were associated with specific HLA alleles at a false discovery rate of 0.05. Most CMV-associated TCR beta chains appeared to be HLA-restricted in a later analysis, and the HLA associations seemed to be driven largely by CMV exposure. In a later analysis, HLA-associated TCR beta chains showed more clonal expansion and lower generation probabilities than non-associated chains that were equally common. The 87-base-pair reads could not distinguish some IMGT-functional V segments, including TRBV6-2 and TRBV6-3, so those segments were excluded.

To prepare the library, the immunoSEQ multiplex PCR assay was applied. For the multiplex PCR, a mixture combining 60 forward primers for TCR Vbeta segments and 13 reverse primers for TCR Jbeta segments was used. Amplification of the CDR3 region of rearranged TCR beta genes was performed with a multiplex PCR assay on genomic DNA. Amplified TCR beta libraries were sequenced as 87-base-pair reads on the Illumina HiSeq System. On the study's bioinformatics: In a later analysis, some 80 million unique TCR beta chains were counted across the 666 repertoires, and roughly 11 million of these chains were shared by at least two donors. Raw reads were error-corrected and collapsed into unique sequences by a nearest-neighbor algorithm in which closely related sequences were merged to remove PCR and sequencing errors. V, D and J gene segments were assigned by aligning CDR3 sequences to IMGT reference sequences. Each retained sequence needed at least a six-nucleotide match to both a V gene segment and a J gene segment. A rearrangement counted as productive if the CDR3 had no stop codons and remained in frame with V and J, and every other rearrangement counted as non-productive. CDR3 was defined by IMGT convention, running from the second conserved V-encoded cysteine to the conserved J-encoded phenylalanine. The earlier analysis of approximately 500 of the donors excluded sequences that lacked an unambiguous match to a single V gene segment. In an earlier analysis of some 590 of the donors, a V segment was called functional when productive rearrangements were above 56.7%, and segregating when the standard deviation between donors exceeded 5%. A statistical classification framework was built to diagnose cytomegalovirus status from the catalog of TCR beta chain sequences. V and J gene assignment, in a later analysis, came from comparing TCR nucleotide sequences with IMGT/GENE-DB human TR gene sequences. The TCRdist pipeline was used in a later analysis to assign CDR3 sequences and most-parsimonious VDJ recombination scenarios. In a later analysis, every TCR beta chain was defined by the combination of its CDR3 amino acid sequence and its V-gene family, and reads without a unique V-gene family were dropped. A later analysis removed roughly 590 highly shared, low-generation-probability nucleotide sequences to deal with suspected cross-contamination and a sequencing artifact. In a later analysis, a clonal expansion index for each public chain was calculated from normalized within-repertoire ranks of inferred template counts. Generation probabilities in a later analysis came from a VDJ recombination model fitted to out-of-frame rearrangements, and those results were checked against IGoR. In a later analysis, TCR-TCR, TCR-HLA and TCR-CMV co-occurrence was scored with hypergeometric tests, and a repertoire-size bias correction was applied to TCR pairs. To estimate false discovery rates, a later analysis permuted the HLA or CMV assignments 20 times. In a later analysis, co-occurring TCRs were grouped using DBSCAN, with TCRdist sequence similarity added in when clustering inside HLA-allele-positive subsets. Repertoires with fewer than 30,000 or more than 120,000 public chains, plus five repertoires with anomalous nucleotide sharing, were excluded from co-occurrence clustering. The clones in this table, taken by TCRdb from immuneACCESS, are in-frame only. Not every clone is retained; where verified, under half of the shortfall comes from an unresolved V gene, and the cause of the rest is unknown. V and J calls and clone size are given by that table; D and trimming were obtained from the DNA. The sample table shows roughly 260,000 clones, and approximately 84% are seen once. Of the sample, more than 1.5% is held by the ten largest clones.

Looking up the germline V gene (reference sequence) yields CDR1 LNHNV and CDR2 YYDKDF. V is clipped by 3 bases and J by 11 bases, and the sequence between their germline boundaries is 23 bases long. Counted from cysteine to phenylalanine, this CDR3 has 16 amino acids. Only the CDR3 DNA is retained, 48 bases long and in frame from the first base. This clone was detected only a few times. The specificity of this receptor is unknown. Qualities for individual bases were not recorded, and no much larger clone is one base off. The cohort consisted of 650 to 850 healthy bone marrow donors. Cohort members were all nominally healthy when sampled, although unrecorded immune exposures were likely present. The donor was CMV seropositive and was included in the group of 250 to 350 seropositive cohort members. Every donor gave a peripheral blood sample, and the peripheral blood mononuclear cells from that sample were used for TCR beta sequencing. The Qiagen DNeasy Blood Extraction Kit was used to extract genomic DNA from the blood cell samples.

The TCR originated in a woman in her thirties or forties in good health and CMV-seropositive. What was sequenced was PBMCs. This chain joins TRBV15 to TRBJ1-5; TRBD1 is a weak D gene call, 6 bases matching. For the CDR3, the sequence is CATSRNGGGLVAAQHF. The nucleotides read TGTGCCACCAGCAGGAACGGAGGGGGACTAGTCGCGGCCCAGCATTTT.